In its sample, the clone carrying this T cell receptor beta chain was seen once. The antigen is undetermined. TCRdb's copy holds only in-frame clones and misses some; the assay was immunoSEQ multiplex PCR. The data hold 50,000 to 60,000 clones, with about 73% observed a single time. The data were taken from a study of T cell clones after liver transplantation. Across the whole study: Third-party-reactive TCRbeta sequences from pre-transplant mixed lymphocyte reactions served as antigen-independent comparators.

Findings and caveats of the study: Donor-reactive sequences fell more than third party-reactive ones, suggesting partial deletion.

Germline V gene sequence: CDR1 LGHNA, CDR2 YNFKEQ. The CDR3 runs to 16 residues. V shed 4 bases and J 1 base; nucleotides not matched to a gene: 8. J is TRBJ2-7 and V is TRBV4-2; 9 bases align to TRBD2. The sequencing here drew on CD4+ T cells from blood, taken at the approximately 16-month timepoint. The receptor was derived from a human patient who received a liver transplant. Certain T cells may be donor cells from the graft. CDR3 protein: CASSPTSSGGSYEQYF. As DNA, the CDR3 is TGTGCCAGCAGCCCCACGAGTAGCGGGGGATCCTACGAGCAGTACTTC.